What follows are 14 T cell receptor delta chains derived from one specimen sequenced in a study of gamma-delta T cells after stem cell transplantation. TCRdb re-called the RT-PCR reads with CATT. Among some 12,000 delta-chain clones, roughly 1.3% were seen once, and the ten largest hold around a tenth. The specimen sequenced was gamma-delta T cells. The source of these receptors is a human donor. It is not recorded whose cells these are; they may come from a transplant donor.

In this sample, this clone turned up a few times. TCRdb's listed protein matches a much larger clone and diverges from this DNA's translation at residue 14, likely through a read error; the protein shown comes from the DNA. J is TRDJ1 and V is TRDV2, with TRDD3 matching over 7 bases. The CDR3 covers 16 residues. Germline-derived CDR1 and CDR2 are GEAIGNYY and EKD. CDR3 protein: CACDTLGGSRTDKPIF. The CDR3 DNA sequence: TGTGCCTGTGACACCCTCGGGGGATCGAGAACCGATAAACCCATCTTT.

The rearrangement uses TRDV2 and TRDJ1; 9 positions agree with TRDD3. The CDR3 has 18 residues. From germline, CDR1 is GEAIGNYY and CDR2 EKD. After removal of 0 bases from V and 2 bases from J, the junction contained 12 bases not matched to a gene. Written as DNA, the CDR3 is TGTGCCTGTGACACCGTGATGGGGGATAGAGAAGGAACCGATAAACTCATCTTT. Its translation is CACDTVMGDREGTDKLIF.

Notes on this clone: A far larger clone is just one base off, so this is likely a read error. The CDR3 here is CARDPLTGGIRGLKLIF. The CDR3 coding sequence is TGTGCCCGTGACCCGCTAACTGGGGGGATACGCGGGCTAAAACTCATCTTT. The chain carries TRDV2 and TRDJ1, with 10 positions matching TRDD3. CDR1 and CDR2 from the germline V gene are GEAIGNYY and EKD. CDR3 length equals 17 residues.

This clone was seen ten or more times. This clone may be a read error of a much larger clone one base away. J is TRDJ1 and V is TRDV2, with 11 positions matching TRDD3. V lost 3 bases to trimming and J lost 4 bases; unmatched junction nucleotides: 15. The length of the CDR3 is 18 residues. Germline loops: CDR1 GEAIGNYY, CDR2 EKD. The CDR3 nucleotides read TGTGCCTGTGACGCCGTGGCTTCCCTGGGGGATACCGGCGATAAACTCATCTTT. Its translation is CACDAVASLGDTGDKLIF.

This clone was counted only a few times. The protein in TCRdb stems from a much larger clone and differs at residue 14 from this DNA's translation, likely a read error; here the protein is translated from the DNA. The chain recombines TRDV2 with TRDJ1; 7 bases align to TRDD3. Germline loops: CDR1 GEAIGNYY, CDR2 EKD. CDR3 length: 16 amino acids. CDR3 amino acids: CACDTVGGFNTDKPIF. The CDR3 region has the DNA TGTGCCTGTGACACCGTCGGGGGATTTAACACCGATAAACCCATCTTT.

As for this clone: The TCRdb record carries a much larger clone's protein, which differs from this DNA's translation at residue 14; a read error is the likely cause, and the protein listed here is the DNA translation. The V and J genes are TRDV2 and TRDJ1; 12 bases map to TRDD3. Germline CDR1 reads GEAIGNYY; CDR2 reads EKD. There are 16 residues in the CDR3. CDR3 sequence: CACDTVQLGDTDKFIF. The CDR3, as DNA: TGTGCCTGTGACACCGTTCAACTGGGGGATACCGATAAATTCATCTTT.

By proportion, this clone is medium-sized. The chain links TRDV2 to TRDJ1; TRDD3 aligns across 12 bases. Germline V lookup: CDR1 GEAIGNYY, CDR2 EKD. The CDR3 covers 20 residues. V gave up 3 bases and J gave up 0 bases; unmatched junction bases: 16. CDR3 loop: CACDAIPPATGGYNTDKLIF. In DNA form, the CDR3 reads TGTGCCTGTGACGCCATACCCCCCGCTACTGGGGGATACAACACCGATAAACTCATCTTT.

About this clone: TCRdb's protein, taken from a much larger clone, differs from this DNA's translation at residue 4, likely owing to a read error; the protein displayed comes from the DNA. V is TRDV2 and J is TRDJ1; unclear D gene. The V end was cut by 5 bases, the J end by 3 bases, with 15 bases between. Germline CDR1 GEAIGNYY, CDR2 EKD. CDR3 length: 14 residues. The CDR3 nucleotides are TGTGCCTGTGGTCCCCTGGTTTTCGCCGATAAACTCATCTTT. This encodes CACGPLVFADKLIF.

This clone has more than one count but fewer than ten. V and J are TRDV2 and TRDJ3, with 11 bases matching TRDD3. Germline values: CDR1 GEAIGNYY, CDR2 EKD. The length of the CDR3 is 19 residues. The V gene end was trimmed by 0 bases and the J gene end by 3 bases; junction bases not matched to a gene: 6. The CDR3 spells CACDTVGGYASWDTRQMFF. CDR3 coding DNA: TGTGCCTGTGACACCGTTGGGGGATACGCGAGCTGGGACACCCGACAGATGTTTTTC.

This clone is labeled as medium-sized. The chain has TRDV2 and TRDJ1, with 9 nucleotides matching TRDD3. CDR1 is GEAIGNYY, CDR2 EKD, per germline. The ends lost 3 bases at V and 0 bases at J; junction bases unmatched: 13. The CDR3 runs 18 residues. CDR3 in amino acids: CACDPVLGDPLYTDKLIF. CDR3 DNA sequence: TGTGCCTGTGACCCTGTACTGGGGGACCCCTTGTACACCGATAAACTCATCTTT.

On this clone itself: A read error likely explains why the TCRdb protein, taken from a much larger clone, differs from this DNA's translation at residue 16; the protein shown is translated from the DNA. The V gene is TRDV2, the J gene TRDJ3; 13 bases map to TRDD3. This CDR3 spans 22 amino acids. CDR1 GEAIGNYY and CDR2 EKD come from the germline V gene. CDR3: CACDTLLGDTRGSAWNTRQMFF. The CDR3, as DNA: TGTGCCTGTGACACCCTACTGGGGGATACGCGAGGTAGCGCCTGGAACACCCGACAGATGTTTTTC.

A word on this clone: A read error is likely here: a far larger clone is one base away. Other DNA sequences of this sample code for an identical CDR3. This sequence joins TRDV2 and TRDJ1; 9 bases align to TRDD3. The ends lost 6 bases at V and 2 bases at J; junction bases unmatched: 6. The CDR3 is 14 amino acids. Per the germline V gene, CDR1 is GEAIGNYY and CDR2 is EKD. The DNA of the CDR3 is TGTGCCTGTTGGGGGATAGAGGATACCGATAAACTCATCTTT. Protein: CACWGIEDTDKLIF.

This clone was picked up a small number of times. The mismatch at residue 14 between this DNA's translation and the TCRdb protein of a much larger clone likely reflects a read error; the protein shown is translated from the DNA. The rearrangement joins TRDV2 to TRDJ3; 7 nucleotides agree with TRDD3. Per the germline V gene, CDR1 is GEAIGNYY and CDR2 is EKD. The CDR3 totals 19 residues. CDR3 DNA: TGTGCCTGTGACCTGACTGGGGACTCGAGCTCCTGGGACGCCCGACAGATGTTTTTC. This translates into CACDLTGDSSSWDARQMFF.

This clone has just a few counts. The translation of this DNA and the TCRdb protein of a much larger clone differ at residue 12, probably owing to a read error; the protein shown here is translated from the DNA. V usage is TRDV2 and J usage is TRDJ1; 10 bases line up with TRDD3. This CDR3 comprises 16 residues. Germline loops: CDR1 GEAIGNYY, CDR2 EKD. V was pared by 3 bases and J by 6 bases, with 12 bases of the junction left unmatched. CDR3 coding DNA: TGTGCCTGTGACGTACTGGGGGATTCTGGGGGCAATAAACTCATCTTT. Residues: CACDVLGDSGGNKLIF.